Listed below are T cell receptor beta chains from one sample, sequenced in a study of blood T cells in healthy people across ages. In TCRdb, the 5' RACE reads were re-called with MiXCR into one record per CDR3 protein. In the table there are 1.5 million to 1.8 million distinct CDR3 sequences, less than 45% of which are singletons. Sequences were obtained from blood. The receptors stem from a young woman in good health. The CDR3 runs from the conserved cysteine through the conserved F or W. D genes are given only for firm matches. Some rows mark clone size as missing; the rest say once, few, many or name a class of expanded clone.

abundance	j_gene	v_gene	d_gene	CDR3aa	CDR3nt
.	TRBJ1-5	TRBV7-9	TRBD1	CASGEDRAQPQHF	TGTGCCAGCGGCGAAGACAGGGCTCAGCCCCAGCATTTT
once	TRBJ2-1	TRBV9	.	CASSPIRGDNEQFF	TGTGCCAGCAGCCCAATCCGCGGGGACAATGAGCAGTTCTTC
.	TRBJ2-7	TRBV15	TRBD1	CATSRDAGQGSYEQYF	TGTGCCACCAGCAGAGATGCGGGACAGGGGTCCTACGAGCAGTACTTC
few	TRBJ1-1	TRBV29-1	TRBD1	CSVDDRVKNTEAFF	TGCAGCGTGGATGACAGGGTGAAGAACACTGAAGCTTTCTTT
.	TRBJ1-5	TRBV25-1	TRBD1	CASSEGGTGHQPQHF	TGTGCCAGCAGTGAAGGCGGGACAGGGCATCAGCCCCAGCATTTT
once	TRBJ1-1	TRBV5-1	.	CASRSMVSDTEAFF	TGCGCCAGCAGATCGATGGTGAGCGACACTGAAGCTTTCTTT
few	TRBJ2-3	TRBV11-2	.	CASSLRSPGDTQYF	TGTGCCAGCAGCTTACGCTCCCCAGGGGATACGCAGTATTTT
.	TRBJ1-4	TRBV15	.	CATSRSRVFGYEKLFF	TGTGCCACCAGCAGGAGCCGGGTCTTTGGATATGAAAAACTGTTTTTT
.	TRBJ2-4	TRBV11-2	TRBD1	CASSQDRGRENIQYF	TGTGCCAGCAGCCAAGACAGGGGACGAGAAAACATTCAGTACTTC
.	TRBJ1-5	TRBV6-2/TRBV6-3	.	CASSYNPEGTQPQHF	TGTGCCAGCAGTTACAACCCCGAAGGGACTCAGCCCCAGCATTTT
.	TRBJ2-7	TRBV6-2/TRBV6-3	.	CASSYQIGSYEQYF	TGTGCCAGCAGTTACCAGATAGGATCCTACGAGCAGTACTTC
.	TRBJ2-6	TRBV10-3	.	CAISESRGAGANVLTF	TGTGCCATCAGTGAGTCTCGAGGGGCAGGGGCCAACGTCCTGACTTTC
.	TRBJ2-7	TRBV20-1	.	CSAPTDDEVEQYF	TGCAGTGCCCCGACCGACGATGAGGTCGAGCAGTACTTC
few	TRBJ2-4	TRBV12-5	TRBD1	CASGLPPGQGVPIQYF	TGTGCTAGTGGTTTGCCACCGGGACAGGGTGTCCCCATTCAGTACTTC
.	TRBJ2-1	TRBV11-1	TRBD2	CASSLGSGGTEQFF	TGTGCCAGCAGCTTAGGTTCGGGGGGGACTGAGCAGTTCTTC
.	TRBJ1-5	TRBV20-1	TRBD1	CSATSGTEYSNQPQHF	TGCAGTGCTACCTCCGGGACAGAATATAGCAATCAGCCCCAGCATTTT
.	TRBJ1-2	TRBV7-2	.	CASSVAGKLYGYTF	TGTGCCAGCAGCGTGGCAGGAAAACTCTATGGCTACACCTTC
.	TRBJ2-7	TRBV20-1	TRBD2	CSATVAGGFNEQYF	TGCAGTGCTACAGTAGCGGGAGGGTTTAATGAGCAGTACTTC
.	TRBJ1-5	TRBV20-1	.	CSARKLQPQHF	TGCAGTGCTAGGAAGCTTCAGCCCCAGCATTTT
once	TRBJ2-3	TRBV6-2/TRBV6-3	.	CASSYSREADTQYF	TGTGCCAGCAGTTATTCAAGGGAGGCAGATACGCAGTATTTT
.	TRBJ2-1	TRBV28	TRBD2	CASSLWAREGPHEQFF	TGTGCCAGCAGTTTATGGGCTCGGGAGGGCCCCCATGAGCAGTTCTTC
once	TRBJ2-1	TRBV15	.	CATSLRGLQEQFF	TGTGCCACCAGTCTCCGGGGACTGCAAGAGCAGTTCTTC
.	TRBJ1-4	TRBV5-6	TRBD1	CASSPWDRGSEKLFF	TGTGCCAGCAGCCCCTGGGACAGGGGTAGTGAAAAACTGTTTTTT
few	TRBJ2-7	TRBV12-3/TRBV12-4	.	CASSSTLESDEQYF	TGTGCCAGCAGTTCCACCCTTGAGTCGGACGAGCAGTACTTC
.	TRBJ1-1	TRBV12-3/TRBV12-4	.	CATLKGVVSFF	TGTGCCACCCTAAAGGGGGTGGTGTCTTTCTTT
few	TRBJ2-3	TRBV6-5	.	CASSNGRSTDTQYF	TGTGCCAGCAGCAACGGACGGAGCACAGATACGCAGTATTTT
.	TRBJ2-7	TRBV28	.	CASSLPGTPYEQYF	TGTGCCAGCAGTCTCCCCGGGACACCTTACGAGCAGTACTTC
.	TRBJ2-5	TRBV27	.	CASSPLGDGGTQYF	TGTGCCAGCAGTCCTCTAGGGGACGGAGGGACCCAGTACTTC
.	TRBJ1-6	TRBV20-1	.	CSAREGTGYEGSPLHF	TGCAGTGCTAGAGAAGGGACGGGCTACGAGGGTTCACCCCTCCACTTT
.	TRBJ2-6	TRBV5-1	.	CASSSDPSGANVLTF	TGCGCCAGCAGCTCCGACCCATCTGGGGCCAACGTCCTGACTTTC
few	TRBJ1-2	TRBV10-3	TRBD1	CAISRQGESYTF	TGTGCCATCAGTAGACAGGGGGAAAGCTACACCTTC
few	TRBJ2-1	TRBV7-9	.	CASSPPSYEQFF	TGTGCCAGCAGCCCGCCATCTTATGAGCAGTTCTTC
.	TRBJ2-5	TRBV12-3/TRBV12-4	.	CASSQMTGLQETQYF	TGTGCCAGCAGCCAGATGACAGGCCTCCAAGAGACCCAGTACTTC
few	TRBJ2-1	TRBV7-9	.	CASSLSGHAAYNEQFF	TGTGCCAGCAGCTTATCCGGCCACGCCGCCTACAATGAGCAGTTCTTC
few	TRBJ2-1	TRBV7-2	TRBD2	CASSLLAAGGREQFF	TGTGCCAGCAGCTTATTGGCAGCGGGAGGTCGAGAGCAGTTCTTC
.	TRBJ2-2	TRBV29-1	TRBD1	CSPGQGHTGELFF	TGCAGTCCCGGACAGGGACACACCGGGGAGCTGTTTTTT
few	TRBJ1-1	TRBV7-2	.	CASSLQGPDTEAFF	TGTGCCAGCAGCTTACAGGGTCCGGACACTGAAGCTTTCTTT
.	TRBJ2-7	TRBV29-1	TRBD2	CSVGLRTTLGEQYF	TGCAGCGTGGGACTACGGACAACCTTAGGCGAGCAGTACTTC
.	TRBJ1-6	TRBV6-5	.	CASSPNGRLSPLHF	TGTGCCAGCAGCCCTAACGGCAGGCTCTCACCCCTCCACTTT
few	TRBJ2-7	TRBV2	TRBD2	CASSDPAGGLYEQYF	TGTGCCAGCAGTGACCCCGCGGGAGGGCTCTACGAGCAGTACTTC
few	TRBJ2-1	TRBV29-1	TRBD2	CSVVWREGYEQFF	TGCAGCGTTGTTTGGCGGGAGGGCTATGAGCAGTTCTTC
.	TRBJ2-1	TRBV6-5	TRBD1	CASRRTGSFEQFF	TGTGCCAGCAGACGGACAGGGAGCTTTGAGCAGTTCTTC
.	TRBJ2-2	TRBV7-8	.	CASSLALAGVTGELFF	TGTGCCAGCAGCTTAGCGTTGGCAGGGGTCACCGGGGAGCTGTTTTTT
.	TRBJ2-1	TRBV6-2/TRBV6-3	TRBD1	CASRETGARVFNEQFF	TGTGCCAGCAGGGAAACAGGGGCGAGGGTATTCAATGAGCAGTTCTTC
.	TRBJ2-3	TRBV6-2/TRBV6-3	.	CASKGFTDTQYF	TGTGCCAGCAAGGGTTTTACAGATACGCAGTATTTT
.	TRBJ1-5	TRBV4-1	.	CASSQYSGYQPQHF	TGCGCCAGCAGCCAATACAGTGGGTATCAGCCCCAGCATTTT
few	TRBJ2-3	TRBV28	TRBD1	CASSFGGTGHYF	TGTGCCAGCAGTTTTGGTGGGACAGGCCACTATTTT
.	TRBJ2-7	TRBV20-1	TRBD1	CSASGTGAGREQYF	TGCAGTGCTAGTGGGACAGGCGCCGGTCGCGAGCAGTACTTC
.	TRBJ2-7	TRBV27	.	CASSKNPSYEQYF	TGTGCCAGCAGTAAGAACCCCTCCTACGAGCAGTACTTC
.	TRBJ2-7	TRBV6-6	.	CASSYNVGSEQYF	TGTGCCAGCAGTTACAATGTCGGGTCCGAGCAGTACTTC
.	TRBJ2-7	TRBV28	TRBD2	CASSPGTSDEQYF	TGTGCCAGCAGCCCCGGGACTAGCGACGAGCAGTACTTC
.	TRBJ2-3	TRBV4-1	.	CASSQDPQGGADTQYF	TGCGCCAGCAGCCAAGATCCACAGGGGGGGGCAGATACGCAGTATTTT
.	TRBJ2-7	TRBV5-1	.	CASSLWTQVRHNEQYF	TGCGCCAGCAGCTTGTGGACCCAAGTACGGCACAATGAGCAGTACTTC
once	TRBJ1-6	TRBV4-1	.	CASSQDSGFTSPLHF	TGCGCCAGCAGCCAAGATTCAGGGTTCACTTCACCCCTCCACTTT
.	TRBJ2-7	TRBV12-3/TRBV12-4	.	CASSQIPGLQNEQYF	TGTGCCAGCAGTCAAATTCCGGGACTCCAGAATGAGCAGTACTTC